A single sample gave rise to the 5 T cell receptor beta chains below, sequenced in a study of shared clonotypes between healthy human individuals. Produced via immunoSEQ multiplex PCR; TCRdb's table is partial and in-frame only. The top ten clones hold 0.39% of a sample with 2.3 million or so clones, approximately 95% of them seen once. Sequencing input: naive CD4+ T cells from PBMCs. As for subset: CD45RA+ positively selected. The receptor set was obtained from a man aged 18 to 30 in good health. Some clones in this sample may be carry-over from other donors' samples.

The chain couples TRBV7-9 to TRBJ2-7, with 7 nucleotides matching TRBD2. The germline gives CDR1 SEHNR, CDR2 FQNEAQ (reference sequence). CDR3 length: 14 residues. Trimming removed 4 bases from V and 0 bases from J; junction bases left unmatched: 3. This CDR3 reads CASSWGLSSYEQYF. Written as DNA, the CDR3 is TGTGCCAGCAGCTGGGGACTATCCTCCTACGAGCAGTACTTC.

The chain uses TRBV4-2 and TRBJ2-1; unclear D gene. Germline loops: CDR1 LGHNA, CDR2 YNFKEQ. CDR3 length: 15 amino acids. Trimming removed 0 bases at V and 0 bases at J, with 6 bases between. CDR3: CASSQDSRSYNEQFF. In DNA form, the CDR3 reads TGTGCCAGCAGCCAAGATTCTCGCTCCTACAATGAGCAGTTCTTC.

The genes are TRBV7-9 and TRBJ2-7; TRBD2 matches at 8 bases. Germline V CDR1 and CDR2: SEHNR, FQNEAQ (reference sequence). V trimming: 6 bases; J trimming: 3 bases; junction bases outside the gene matches: 10. This CDR3 is 15 amino acids long. CDR3 coding DNA: TGTGCCAGCAGACCTGCTAGCGGGTGGGGCTACGAGCAGTACTTC. It encodes CASRPASGWGYEQYF.

The chain combines TRBV6-1 with TRBJ2-6; either TRBD1 or TRBD2 may fit D (6 bases each). The V end was cut by 1 base, the J end by 3 bases, with 13 bases between. Germline V lookup: CDR1 MNHNS, CDR2 SASEGT. The CDR3 sequence is 17 residues long. CDR3 DNA sequence: TGTGCCAGCAGTGAAGACGAGGGGGGCGGTGGGGCCAACGTCCTGACTTTC. It translates to CASSEDEGGGGANVLTF.

This chain links TRBV4-1 with TRBJ2-5, with 11 bases fitting TRBD1. This CDR3 spans 16 amino acids. Germline CDR1 reads MGHRA; CDR2 reads YSYEKL. J lost 0 bases, V lost 4 bases, and 4 bases had no gene match. The CDR3 sequence is CASSRGTGGDQETQYF. In nucleotides, the CDR3 is TGCGCCAGCAGCCGTGGGACAGGGGGAGACCAAGAGACCCAGTACTTC.